The clone carrying this TCR beta chain was detected only a few times. The entry originates in a study of control samples from healthy donors and cancer patients. The protocol was immunoSEQ multiplex PCR, while the TCRdb copy is restricted to in-frame clones and leaves out a portion. Here the sample spans around 100,000 clones, around 89% being singletons. CDR3 length: 16 amino acids. Trimming left V 1 base short and J 7 bases short, with 15 bases between. Germline-derived CDR1 and CDR2 are SGHRS and YFSETQ. The gene calls are TRBV5-1 and TRBJ1-6, with D possibly being TRBD1 (5 bases). Sequenced: PBMCs. The receptor was derived from a man aged 55 to 70 with lung cancer. The CDR3 reads CASSLKVREGNSPLHF. The CDR3 DNA reads as TGCGCCAGCAGCTTGAAAGTCAGGGAAGGAAATTCACCCCTCCACTTT.